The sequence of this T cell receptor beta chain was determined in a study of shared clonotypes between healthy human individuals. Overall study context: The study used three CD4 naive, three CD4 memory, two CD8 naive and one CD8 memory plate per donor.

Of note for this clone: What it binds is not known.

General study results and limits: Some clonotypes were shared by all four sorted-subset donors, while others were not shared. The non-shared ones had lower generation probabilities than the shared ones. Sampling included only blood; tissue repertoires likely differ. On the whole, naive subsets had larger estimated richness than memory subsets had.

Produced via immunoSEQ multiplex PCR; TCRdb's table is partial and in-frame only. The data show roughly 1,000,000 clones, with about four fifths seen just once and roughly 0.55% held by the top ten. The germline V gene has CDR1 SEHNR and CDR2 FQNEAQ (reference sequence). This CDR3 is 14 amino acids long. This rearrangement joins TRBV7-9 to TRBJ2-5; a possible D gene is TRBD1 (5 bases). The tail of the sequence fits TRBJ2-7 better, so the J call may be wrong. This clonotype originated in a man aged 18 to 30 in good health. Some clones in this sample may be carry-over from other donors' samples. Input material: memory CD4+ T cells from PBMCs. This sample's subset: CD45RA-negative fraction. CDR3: CASSLVPGSYEQYF. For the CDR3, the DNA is TGTGCCAGCAGCTTAGTGCCAGGGTCCTACGAGCAGTACTTC.